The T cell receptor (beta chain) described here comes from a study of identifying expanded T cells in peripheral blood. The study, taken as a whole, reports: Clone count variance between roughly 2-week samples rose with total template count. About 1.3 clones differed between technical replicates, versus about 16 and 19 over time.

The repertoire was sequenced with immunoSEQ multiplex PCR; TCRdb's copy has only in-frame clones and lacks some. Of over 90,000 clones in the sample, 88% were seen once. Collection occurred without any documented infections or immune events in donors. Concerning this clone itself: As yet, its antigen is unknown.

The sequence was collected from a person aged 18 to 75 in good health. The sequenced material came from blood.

For the CDR3, the DNA is TGTGCCAGCAGCTTAACTGGGACAGGGGAAGAGACCCAGTACTTC. Protein product: CASSLTGTGEETQYF. V and J are TRBV7-3 and TRBJ2-5; TRBD1 matches 10 bases. The CDR3 loop spans 15 amino acids. Germline trimming cut 0 bases from V and 3 bases from J; bases unmatched to any gene: 1. Germline V gives CDR1 SGHTA, CDR2 FQGTGA. Together with reference TRBV7-3 and TRBJ2-5, the CDR3 gives the full variable domain: GAGVSQTPSNKVTEKGKYVELRCDPISGHTALYWYRQSLGQGPEFLIYFQGTGAADDSGLPNDRFFAVRPEGSVSTLKIQRTERGDSAVYLCASSLTGTGEETQYFGPGTRLLVL.